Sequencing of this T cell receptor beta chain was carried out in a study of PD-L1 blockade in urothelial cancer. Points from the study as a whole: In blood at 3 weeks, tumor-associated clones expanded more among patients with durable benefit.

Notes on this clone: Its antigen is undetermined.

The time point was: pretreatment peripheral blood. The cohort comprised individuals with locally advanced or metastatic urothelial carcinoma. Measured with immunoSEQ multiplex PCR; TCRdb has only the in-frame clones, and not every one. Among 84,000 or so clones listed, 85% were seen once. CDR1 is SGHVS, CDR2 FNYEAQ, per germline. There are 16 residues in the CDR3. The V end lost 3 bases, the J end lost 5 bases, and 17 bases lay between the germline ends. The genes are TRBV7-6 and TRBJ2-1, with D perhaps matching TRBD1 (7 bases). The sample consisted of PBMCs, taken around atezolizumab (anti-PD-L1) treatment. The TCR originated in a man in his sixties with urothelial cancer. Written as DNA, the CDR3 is TGTGCCAGCAGCTTGGACAGGCCCCAGCGGGACAATGAGCAGTTCTTC. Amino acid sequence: CASSLDRPQRDNEQFF.